One sample yielded the 5 T cell receptor beta chains listed below, sequenced in a study of cytomegalovirus exposure and HLA in healthy donors. The protocol was immunoSEQ multiplex PCR, while the TCRdb copy is restricted to in-frame clones and leaves out a portion. This table has about 21,000 clones, around 97% appearing once. Source material: PBMCs. These receptors all stem from a man aged 25-45 years in good health and CMV-seropositive.

The V and J genes are TRBV21-1 and TRBJ2-7; TRBD1 was called by the table and not checked on the DNA. TRBV21-1 is recorded as a pseudogene. This CDR3 region has 18 residues. Here the CDR3 DNA reads TGTGCCAGCAGCAAAGCGCTGTATCTTTTGGGGCAGGCCTACGAGCAGTACTTC. Its translation is CASSKALYLLGQAYEQYF.

V is TRBV13 and J is TRBJ2-3, with 7 bases aligning to TRBD2. The CDR3 contains 16 residues. The V and J ends lost 5 bases and 3 bases, in that order; junction bases with no gene match: 11. Germline V gene data show CDR1 as PRHDT and CDR2 as FYEKMQ (reference sequence). Here the CDR3 reads CASSRGRGFPTDTQYF. In DNA, the CDR3 is TGTGCCAGCAGCCGCGGGCGGGGGTTTCCGACAGATACGCAGTATTTT.

The gene calls are TRBV5-6 and TRBJ1-1, with D unresolved. Trimming shortened V by 5 bases and J by 5 bases, and 16 bases separated the two germline ends. This CDR3 contains 14 residues. The germline V gene encodes CDR1 SGHDT and CDR2 YYEEEE. The CDR3: CASRPGLKGTEAFF. The CDR3 bases are TGTGCCAGCAGACCTGGACTTAAAGGGACTGAAGCTTTCTTT.

The chain has TRBV6-1 and TRBJ2-3; TRBD2 matches 8 bases. Germline CDR1 MNHNS, CDR2 SASEGT. After removal of 7 bases from V and 4 bases from J, the junction contained 7 bases not matched to a gene. The CDR3 has 14 amino acids. CDR3 sequence reads: CASKSGRISDTQYF. CDR3 sequence (DNA): TGTGCCAGCAAAAGCGGGAGAATATCAGATACGCAGTATTTT.

This clone has more than one count but fewer than ten. The chain combines TRBV27 with TRBJ2-4; no reliable D call. The CDR3 covers 14 residues. V was cut by 3 bases and J by 3 bases, with 9 bases left in between. Looked up from germline, CDR1 is MNHEY and CDR2 is SMNVEV (reference sequence). CDR3 sequence: CASSFGGSKNIQYF. The CDR3 region has the DNA TGTGCCAGCAGTTTCGGCGGCAGCAAAAACATTCAGTACTTC.